Sequencing of this TCR beta chain was carried out in a study of blood T cells in healthy people across ages (dated by TCRdb to between 2014 and 2016). For the wider study: In model experiments, template switching captured about one uniquely barcoded TCR beta cDNA molecule for every two T cells. To track age-related changes in TCR beta repertoire diversity, the study relied on deep sequencing normalized with unique cDNA molecular identifiers. To avoid experimental bias, donors of different ages were randomly spread across the sequencing lanes. Two additional independent replicas of 1 million unique cDNA reads from the same blood draw were analyzed for two donors (one aged 18 to 29 and one aged 80 or older). The donors were divided into four age groups: young (average 16 years), middle-aged (about 40), aged (approximately 62) and long-lived (around 80). General findings and caveats noted by the study authors: Bulk unsorted PBMC profiling prevented conclusive comparison of naive and antigen-experienced compartments. Compared with the aged group, more naive CD4+ T cells, fewer expanded clones and increased TCR diversity were shown by the long-lived group, suggesting age selection. A strong correlation was found between observed TCR beta diversity and the percentage of naive T cells measured by flow cytometry. The CMV infection status of donors was not known, potentially confounding age-related changes in expanded clonotypes. Observed TCR beta diversity per million T cells fell roughly linearly with age, and a significant reduction was already apparent by age about 43. Estimates of total diversity based on one million sequenced T cells were regarded as lower bounds and as underestimates.

Systemically healthy Caucasian individuals from Russia, around 38 in total and aged 6 to 90 years, were included as donors. Approximately 9.3 milliliters of peripheral blood were drawn from each donor into EDTA-treated Vacutainer tubes. Ficoll-Paque density-gradient centrifugation was used to isolate PBMCs, with at least 7 million per sample. Total RNA, at least 6 micrograms per sample, was extracted from PBMCs with Trizol reagent. The percentages of naive CD45RAhigh/CD27high T cells were determined by flow cytometry on a PBMC aliquot from every donor. About this clonotype itself: Its binding antigen is unknown. No much larger clone is present one base from it, and per-base qualities are unavailable.

The library was made by 5' RACE. The run used an Illumina HiSeq 2500. A second PCR of roughly 6 to 11 cycles was performed with a sample-barcoded 5' primer and a J-beta primer mix. A unique molecular identifier was introduced onto each TCR beta cDNA molecule by a template-switch 5' adaptor carrying 12 random nucleotides. Each sample yielded at least 2.5 million CDR3-containing paired-end reads. First-strand cDNA synthesis was performed from all RNA using the Mint cDNA synthesis kit, with priming by a TRBC-specific oligonucleotide. All cDNA was treated with uracil-DNA glycosylase and then went through a first 18-cycle PCR with the universal primers M1SS and BC2_uni_R. In the original analysis: Normalization of each sample was performed by random selection of 1 million high-quality reads, each carrying a distinct molecular identifier. Instead of being binned into consensus sequences, reads with shared molecular identifiers were discarded. MiTCR, with a Q25 quality threshold and the strictest error-elimination algorithm, was used for CDR3 identification, clonotype clustering and error correction. A nonparametric unseen species model with Euler transformation was used to estimate a lower bound on total TCR beta diversity. TCRdb ran its own pipeline on the public reads, namely fastp trimming at Q25 and MiXCR clone calling, and kept in-frame beta chains. Entries that share a CDR3 protein sequence are merged under the most common genes and DNA. None of the V and J calls come from the authors' own analysis; TCRdb made them. This sample has 700,000 or so distinct CDR3 sequences in its table, and over 40% of those were observed once. Of the sample, about 30% falls within the top ten clones.

The cysteine opens and the phenylalanine closes a CDR3 of 14 amino acids. Only the CDR3 DNA is retained, 42 bases long and in frame from the first base. The CDR1 and CDR2 encoded by the germline V gene are KGHDR and SFDVKD. V is clipped by 7 bases and J by 7 bases, and the sequence between their germline boundaries is 19 bases long. This TCR was recovered from a man older than 75 in good health. In this chain, TRBV24-1 is recombined with TRBJ2-7, with the identity of the D gene unclear. The sequenced sample was blood. The CDR3 region reads CATRKGNEYNEQYF. At the DNA level, the sequence is TGTGCCACCAGGAAAGGGAATGAATACAATGAGCAGTACTTC.